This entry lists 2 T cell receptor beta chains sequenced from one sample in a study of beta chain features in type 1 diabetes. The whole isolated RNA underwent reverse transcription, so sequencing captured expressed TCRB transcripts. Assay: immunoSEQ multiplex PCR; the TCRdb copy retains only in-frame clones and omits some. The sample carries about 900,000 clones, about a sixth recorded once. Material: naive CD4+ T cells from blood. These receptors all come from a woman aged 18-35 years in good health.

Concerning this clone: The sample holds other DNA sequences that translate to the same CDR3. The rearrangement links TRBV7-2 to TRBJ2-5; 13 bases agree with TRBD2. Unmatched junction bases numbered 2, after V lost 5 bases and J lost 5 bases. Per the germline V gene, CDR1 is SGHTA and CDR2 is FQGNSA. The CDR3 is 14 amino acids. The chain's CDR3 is CASSQTSGRETQYF. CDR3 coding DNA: TGTGCCAGCAGCCAGACTAGCGGGAGGGAGACCCAGTACTTC.

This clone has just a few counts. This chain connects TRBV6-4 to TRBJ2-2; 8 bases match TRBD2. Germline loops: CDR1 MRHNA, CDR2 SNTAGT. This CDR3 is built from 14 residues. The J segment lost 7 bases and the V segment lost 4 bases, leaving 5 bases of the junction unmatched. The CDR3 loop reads CASSVGLGFGELFF. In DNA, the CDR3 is TGTGCCAGCAGTGTGGGACTAGGATTCGGGGAGCTGTTTTTT.